This TCR beta chain stems from a study of cytomegalovirus exposure and HLA in healthy donors. V lost 8 bases, J lost 5 bases, and 15 bases lay in between. CDR1 and CDR2 (germline): LNHNV, YYDKDF (reference sequence). The CDR3 is made up of 13 amino acids. The repertoire was sequenced with immunoSEQ multiplex PCR; TCRdb's copy has only in-frame clones and lacks some. Among some 310,000 clones listed, approximately 86% were seen once. This clone was seen just once. The TCR originated in a man aged 25-45 years in good health and CMV-seronegative. The sequenced sample was PBMCs. The chain recombines TRBV15 with TRBJ1-1; possibly TRBD1 for D (6 bases). CDR3 nucleotide sequence: TGTGCCACCGGCTTGGACAGACCTACTGAAGCTTTCTTT. Its protein is CATGLDRPTEAFF.